This T cell receptor (beta chain) came from a study of CD8 T cells in Susac syndrome. With regard to this clonotype: The antigen is unknown.

After extraction with the RNeasy kit, 0.5 to 1 ug of the RNA was reverse transcribed using random hexamers. TCRdb re-called the immunoSEQ multiplex PCR reads through MiXCR, storing one row per CDR3 protein. Of 80,000 or so distinct CDR3 sequences in the sample, around 93% are singletons; the top ten hold roughly 0.5%. CDR3 size: 13 residues. Germline V lookup: CDR1 SGDLS, CDR2 YYNGEE. The V end was cut by 2 bases, the J end by 2 bases, with 7 bases between. Study results and caveats: The CD4+ T cell repertoires in Susac syndrome did not show any clonal expansion.

The sample was CD4+ T cells from PBMCs. This sequence was found in a human donor with Susac syndrome. The chain links TRBV9 to TRBJ2-5; a weak D match, TRBD2 (5 bases). CDR3 sequence: CASSVDSQETQYF. For the CDR3, the DNA is TGTGCCAGCAGCGTGGACTCTCAAGAGACCCAGTACTTC.